Following are 13 T cell receptor beta chains from one sample sequenced in a study of long-term antiretroviral therapy in people with HIV. They ran version v3.0 of the immunoSEQ assay at survey level. TCRdb's copy holds only in-frame clones and misses some; the assay was immunoSEQ multiplex PCR. The table lists approximately 35,000 clones, roughly 88% of them singletons. Source: unsorted PBMCs, taken 2.2 years after starting antiretroviral therapy. The receptor source for this set is a man in his late teens or twenties with HIV.

The chain employs TRBV23-1 and TRBJ2-7; 7 bases match TRBD2. TRBV23-1 is an ORF for which the function is uncertain. The CDR3 contains 14 residues. The V gene end was trimmed by 8 bases and the J gene end by 4 bases; junction bases not matched to a gene: 11. CDR3 in DNA: TGCGCCAGCCTCCTGGGGGGGGGTCGGTACGAGCAGTACTTC. Translating it yields CASLLGGGRYEQYF.

CDR3 sequence (DNA): TGTGCCAGCAGCTTCGCGGGAGGGAACACCGGGGAGCTGTTTTTT. Encoded protein: CASSFAGGNTGELFF. The chain carries TRBV7-2 and TRBJ2-2, with 8 bases that match TRBD2. The CDR3 is 15 amino acids. V lost 3 bases, J lost 1 base, and 1 base stayed unmatched. Per the germline V gene, CDR1 is SGHTA and CDR2 is FQGNSA. The complete variable domain, with remaining parts taken from reference TRBV7-2 and TRBJ2-2, reads GAGVSQSPSNKVTEKGKDVELRCDPISGHTALYWYRQSLGQGLEFLIYFQGNSAPDKSGLPSDRFSAERTGGSVSTLTIQRTQQEDSAVYLCASSFAGGNTGELFFGEGSRLTVL.

The chain couples TRBV6-5 to TRBJ1-4, with TRBD1 matching 8 bases. After removal of 4 bases from V and 8 bases from J, the junction contained 9 bases not matched to a gene. CDR3 size: 15 residues. The germline V gene encodes CDR1 MNHEY and CDR2 SVGAGI. CDR3 bases: TGTGCCAGCAGTTCGACACAGGGGGGACCAGAAAAACTGTTTTTT. Translated, it gives CASSSTQGGPEKLFF.

The CDR3 sequence is CASSFLAGGSAYEQYF. CDR3 bases: TGTGCCAGCAGTTTTCTAGCGGGAGGATCAGCCTACGAGCAGTACTTC. The rearrangement links TRBV27 to TRBJ2-7; 11 bases fit TRBD2. Germline V CDR1 and CDR2: MNHEY, SMNVEV (reference sequence). CDR3 length equals 16 residues. The V segment lost 3 bases and the J segment 2 bases; nucleotides outside the gene matches: 6.

In this sample, this clone turned up once. The rearrangement joins TRBV7-9 to TRBJ1-3; possible D gene TRBD1, 5 bases. V was pared by 3 bases and J by 3 bases, with 15 bases between. This CDR3 has 16 residues. Germline assignment: CDR1 SEHNR and CDR2 FQNEAQ (reference sequence). The CDR3 region has the DNA TGTGCCAGCAGCTTGGGGGGACCCAATAGTGGAAACACCATATATTTT. Translating gives CASSLGGPNSGNTIYF.

This chain connects TRBV28 to TRBJ1-2, with 8 nucleotides matching TRBD1. This CDR3 region has 15 residues. Germline CDR1 is MDHEN and CDR2 is SYDVKM. The trim removed 1 base at V and 3 bases at J, leaving 4 bases unmatched. CDR3: CASSLSDREYYGYTF. As DNA, the CDR3 is TGTGCCAGCAGTTTATCGGACAGGGAGTACTATGGCTACACCTTC.

The rearrangement uses TRBV10-1 and TRBJ1-5; 8 bases fit TRBD1. This CDR3 spans 13 amino acids. Germline CDR1 WNHNN, CDR2 SYGVQD (reference sequence). V lost 6 bases and J lost 4; bases outside the gene matches: 2. The CDR3 is CASSRGPNQPQHF. The CDR3 DNA is TGCGCCAGCAGCAGGGGGCCGAATCAGCCCCAGCATTTT.

The J gene is TRBJ2-6, the V gene TRBV5-8; 12 bases fit TRBD2. The CDR3 has 18 residues. Trimming took 2 bases from V and 4 from J; bases not matched to a gene: 7. Germline-derived CDR1 and CDR2 are SGHTS and YDEGEE. CDR3 in DNA: TGTGCCAGCAGCTTCCCTGGACTAGCGGGGTCCGGGGCCAACGTCCTGACTTTC. The encoded protein is CASSFPGLAGSGANVLTF.

The gene calls are TRBV28 and TRBJ1-2; D remains ambiguous. Between the trimmed V and J ends, which lost 5 bases and 0 bases, there was a span of 13 bases. Per germline, CDR1 MDHEN and CDR2 SYDVKM. The CDR3 loop spans 15 amino acids. The CDR3 sequence is CASSSMTASNYGYTF. The CDR3 nucleotides read TGTGCCAGCAGTAGTATGACCGCTTCTAACTATGGCTACACCTTC.

The genes are TRBV30 and TRBJ1-4; the match to TRBD1 covers 7 bases. CDR1 is GTSNPN and CDR2 is SVGIG in the germline V gene (reference sequence). The CDR3 has 14 amino acids. With 7 bases clipped from V and 8 bases from J, the junction kept 13 bases outside the gene matches. The CDR3 DNA sequence: TGTGCCTCCCTCCCGACAGGGCCGGACGAAAAACTGTTTTTT. Translating gives CASLPTGPDEKLFF.

The V call is TRBV2, the J call TRBJ2-7; weak D call: TRBD2 (6 bases). Germline CDR1 reads SNHLY; CDR2 reads FYNNEI. V lost 5 bases and J lost 1, with 12 bases in between. The CDR3 is 14 residues long. The CDR3 nucleotides read TGTGCCAGCAGTCCCCGGGACTCATCCTACGAGCAGTACTTC. This gives the protein CASSPRDSSYEQYF.

The chain has TRBV11-2 and TRBJ1-5; D ambiguous. From germline, CDR1 is SGHAT and CDR2 FQNNGV. Trimming took 2 bases from V and 7 from J, leaving 9 bases between them. This CDR3 is built from 13 residues. CDR3 nucleotides: TGTGCCAGCAGCTTATCTAGTCAGCAGCCCCAGCATTTT. Translated: CASSLSSQQPQHF. Drawing the rest from reference TRBV11-2 and TRBJ1-5, the complete variable domain is EAGVAQSPRYKIIEKRQSVAFWCNPISGHATLYWYQQILGQGPKLLIQFQNNGVVDDSQLPKDRFSAERLKGVDSTLKIQPAKLEDSAVYLCASSLSSQQPQHFGDGTRLSIL.

The table lists this clone with a few counts. The gene calls are TRBV4-1 and TRBJ1-2, with no clear D. Trimming removed 0 bases at V and 8 bases at J, with 16 bases between. The CDR3 spans 15 residues. Germline lookup yields CDR1 MGHRA and CDR2 YSYEKL. This CDR3 reads CASSQEDTGVSGYTF. In nucleotides, the CDR3 is TGCGCCAGCAGCCAAGAAGATACCGGGGTGAGCGGCTACACCTTC.